This TCR beta chain was identified during a study of post-analysis software for immune sequencing data (dated by TCRdb to about 2015). About the study as a whole: The recorded disease courses included relapsing-remitting, secondary progressive and progressive-relapsing multiple sclerosis, and some patients had no subtype annotation. The patient repertoires were set against roughly eleven previously published healthy control repertoires from donors whose ages ranged from about 6 to 25 years. A subset of samples was prepared in parallel using single-end sample barcoding, then pooled and co-amplified after Illumina adapter ligation. Broad study findings and their caveats: Significantly higher frequencies in patients than in controls were found for five or six TRBV segments, including TRBV5-6, TRBV5-1 and TRBV20-1. The control group was slightly older than the multiple sclerosis patient group. Multiple sclerosis patients had significantly lower normalized Chao1 diversity than controls, a result that suggests substantial peripheral T-cell clonal expansion. Direct clustering with F measure revealed strong co-clustering of samples prepared in the same batch, which led to a batch-effect correction.

A remark on this clonotype: The antigen it recognizes is unknown. No base qualities exist here, and no much larger clone lies one base off it.

The library was built by means of PCR. The sequencer listed for this sample is Illumina HiSeq 2500. To reduce PCR and sequencing biases, unique molecular identifiers were built into the TCR beta cDNA libraries. Approximately 500,000 cDNA molecules were obtained for every 1 to 10 million input T cells, so each molecule roughly corresponded to one T cell. Patient libraries were prepared and sequenced with the same protocol used for the earlier healthy control dataset. Samples belonging to the same batch were prepared together, multiplexed and sequenced on a shared HiSeq lane. Per the original workflow: Raw barcoded reads were processed with MIGEC, discarding single-read molecular identifier groups before consensus assembly and CDR3 extraction. VDJtools was used for post-analysis of the clonotype tables, with diversity normalized by down-sampling every dataset to the smallest sample size. To correct batch-related cross-sample contamination, repertoire overlap clustering matched CDR3 amino acid sequences but not nucleotide sequences. The public reads were run again by TCRdb, first through fastp at Q25 and then through MiXCR, and only productive beta chains were kept. Every CDR3 protein is listed once, alongside the most common genes and DNA of its rows. The V and J calls come from TCRdb's annotation, not from the publication. The sample table contains around 700,000 distinct CDR3 sequences; only one count was recorded for 55% to 60% of them. The ten biggest clones cover about 10% of the sample.

To demonstrate the VDJtools post-analysis software, the study profiled TCR beta repertoires from the peripheral blood of 13 young patients with multiple sclerosis. The multiple sclerosis patients were children and adolescents ranging in age from about 6 to 16 years. The CDR3 numbers 14 residues from cysteine through phenylalanine. CDR3 DNA only is kept here, 42 bases in frame from base 1. CDR1 SQVTM and CDR2 ANQGSEA are derived from the germline V gene. The chain links TRBV29-1 with TRBJ2-7; the D region possibly corresponds to TRBD1 (6 bases align). The J call may be wrong; the DNA end is better matched by TRBJ2-5. The origin of this receptor is a girl aged 2 to 10 with multiple sclerosis. The sequenced sample consisted of blood. The sequence in DNA is TGCAGCGTTGGGTATACAGGGAGCCAGGAGACCCAGTACTTC. Its amino acids are CSVGYTGSQETQYF.